These 22 T cell receptor beta chains came from one sample sequenced in a study of CD8+ T cells in alopecia areata. Indicated treatment: oral pan-JAK inhibitor, 5-10 mg twice daily. cDNA serving as the sequencing template came from extracted, reverse transcribed RNA. Data came from immunoSEQ multiplex PCR; TCRdb stores just in-frame clones and leaves some out. The table includes approximately 43,000 clones, just over 65% detected once. The sequences come from CD8+ T cells sorted from blood, collected at week 4, from a patient treated with tofacitinib. The receptors were gathered from a human donor with alopecia areata.

The chain joins TRBV29-1 to TRBJ2-1, with D possibly being TRBD2 (5 bases). The CDR3 contains 11 residues. CDR1 and CDR2 from the germline V gene are SQVTM and ANQGSEA. V was clipped by 6 bases and J by 8 bases, with 11 bases between them. The CDR3 loop reads CSVGLADEQFF. CDR3 nucleotide sequence: TGCAGCGTGGGCCTAGCAGATGAGCAGTTCTTC.

CDR3 in amino acids: CAWSAGGAGYTF. Written as DNA, the CDR3 is TGTGCCTGGAGTGCAGGGGGCGCAGGCTACACCTTC. The rearrangement joins TRBV30 to TRBJ1-2, with TRBD1 matching over 8 bases. Germline CDR1 GTSNPN, CDR2 SVGIG (reference sequence). CDR3 length: 12 residues. J lost 8 bases, V lost 1 base, and 3 bases had no gene match.

The chain uses TRBV2 and TRBJ2-6; perhaps TRBD1 as D (6 bases). Looked up from germline, CDR1 is SNHLY and CDR2 is FYNNEI. Trimming removed 0 bases at V and 0 bases at J, with 12 bases between. CDR3 length: 18 amino acids. Here the CDR3 DNA reads TGTGCCAGCAGTGAAGCGGACAGCTTCCACTCTGGGGCCAACGTCCTGACTTTC. This encodes CASSEADSFHSGANVLTF. The full variable domain, rest sourced from reference TRBV2 and TRBJ2-6, is EPEVTQTPSHQVTQMGQEVILRCVPISNHLYFYWYRQILGQKVEFLVSFYNNEISEKSEIFDDQFSVERPDGSNFTLKIRSTKLEDSAMYFCASSEADSFHSGANVLTFGAGSRLTVL.

This chain connects TRBV19 to TRBJ1-5, with D possibly matching TRBD1 (5 bases). V was trimmed by 10 bases and J by 0 bases, leaving 10 bases between them. The CDR3 length is 13 residues. CDR1 LNHDA and CDR2 SQIVND come from the germline V gene (reference sequence). The DNA of the CDR3 is TGTGCCACCCAAGACAGTAGCAATCAGCCCCAGCATTTT. It yields the protein CATQDSSNQPQHF.

This chain links TRBV29-1 with TRBJ2-5, with TRBD1 matching over 10 bases. V shed 5 bases and J 11 bases; nucleotides not matched to a gene: 14. The CDR3 runs to 14 residues. The germline V gene encodes CDR1 SQVTM and CDR2 ANQGSEA. This CDR3 reads CSVPFGTGVGEQYF. The CDR3 region has the DNA TGCAGCGTTCCCTTCGGGACAGGGGTGGGGGAGCAGTACTTC.

Regarding this clone: The same CDR3 can be traced to other DNA sequences in this sample. The V call is TRBV30, the J call TRBJ1-2; no definite D call. The V gene lost 0 bases and the J gene lost 8 bases, with 7 bases spanning the gap. Looked up from germline, CDR1 is GTSNPN and CDR2 is SVGIG (reference sequence). The CDR3 length is 11 residues. The CDR3 protein is CAWSVSGGYTF. DNA for the CDR3: TGTGCCTGGAGTGTCTCAGGCGGCTACACCTTC.

J is TRBJ1-6 and V is TRBV19; D remains unclear. The V gene lost 0 bases and the J gene lost 11 bases, with 11 bases spanning the gap. The CDR3 runs to 14 residues. CDR1 LNHDA and CDR2 SQIVND come from the germline V gene (reference sequence). CDR3 protein: CASSIEPSGTPLHF. As DNA, the CDR3 is TGTGCCAGTAGTATAGAACCTTCGGGGACACCCCTCCACTTT.

This clone was counted a few times. This rearrangement joins TRBV2 to TRBJ2-7; D remains unclear. The V end lost 9 bases, the J end lost 4 bases, and 13 bases lay between the germline ends. The CDR3 spans 12 residues. Germline-derived CDR1 and CDR2 are SNHLY and FYNNEI. The CDR3 nucleotides are TGTGCCAGTAGAGAAGACGTATACGAGCAGTACTTC. It translates to CASREDVYEQYF.

This sequence joins TRBV29-1 and TRBJ2-3, with TRBD1 matching 9 bases. CDR1 is SQVTM and CDR2 is ANQGSEA in the germline V gene. V was pared by 7 bases and J by 0 bases, with 11 bases of the junction left unmatched. There are 16 residues in the CDR3. CDR3 nucleotides: TGCAGCGCCTGGGACAGGGCCGAGATAAGCACAGATACGCAGTATTTT. It codes for CSAWDRAEISTDTQYF.

The chain carries TRBV2 and TRBJ1-5, with TRBD1 matching over 8 bases. J lost 3 bases, V lost 4 bases, and 2 bases had no gene match. From germline, CDR1 is SNHLY and CDR2 FYNNEI. The CDR3 consists of 14 residues. DNA for the CDR3: TGTGCCAGCAGTGGACAGGGGAACAATCAGCCCCAGCATTTT. Translation gives CASSGQGNNQPQHF.

The rearrangement joins TRBV5-1 to TRBJ2-3; maybe TRBD2 (6 bases). The V end lost 1 base, the J end lost 0 bases, and 9 bases lay between the germline ends. The CDR3 is made up of 15 amino acids. Germline CDR1 reads SGHRS; CDR2 reads YFSETQ. This CDR3 is CASSLRGASTDTQYF. The CDR3 bases are TGCGCCAGCAGCTTGCGCGGGGCCAGCACAGATACGCAGTATTTT.

This chain uses TRBV4-1 with TRBJ1-5; D call uncertain. Germline assignment: CDR1 MGHRA and CDR2 YSYEKL. V was cut by 5 bases and J by 6 bases, with 14 bases left in between. The CDR3 sequence is 14 residues long. The CDR3, as DNA: TGCGCCAGCAGCAGTTTGCAGAGCGGTCAGCCCCAGCATTTT. It yields the protein CASSSLQSGQPQHF.

The chain couples TRBV25-1 to TRBJ1-2; the match to TRBD1 covers 7 bases. CDR1 is MGHDK, CDR2 SYGVNS, per germline. There are 15 residues in the CDR3. V dropped 5 bases and J dropped 3; count of bases not matched to a gene: 9. As DNA, the CDR3 is TGTGCCAGCAGTCCGCGGGACAGCGGGTACTATGGCTACACCTTC. Translating it yields CASSPRDSGYYGYTF.

The rearrangement links TRBV30 to TRBJ2-2; D uncertain. This CDR3 comprises 15 residues. Trimming shortened V by 0 bases and J by 3 bases, and 11 bases separated the two germline ends. The germline gives CDR1 GTSNPN, CDR2 SVGIG (reference sequence). The CDR3 here is CAWSVRIGDTGELFF. Here the CDR3 DNA reads TGTGCCTGGAGTGTACGAATCGGTGACACCGGGGAGCTGTTTTTT.

In its sample, this clone was seen a few times. The chain carries TRBV29-1 and TRBJ2-4; D remains ambiguous. V was pared by 6 bases and J by 3 bases, with 3 bases between. The CDR3 covers 10 residues. CDR1 SQVTM and CDR2 ANQGSEA come from the germline V gene. The CDR3 DNA reads as TGCAGCGTGGTCAAAAACATTCAGTACTTC. The encoded protein is CSVVKNIQYF.

V is TRBV7-9 and J is TRBJ1-2; D gene ambiguous. The germline V and J ends were trimmed by 2 bases and 8 bases, with 3 bases remaining between them. The CDR3 is 10 residues long. Germline V lookup: CDR1 SEHNR, CDR2 FQNEAQ (reference sequence). The CDR3 protein is CASSLTGYTF. CDR3 in DNA: TGTGCCAGCAGCTTAACCGGCTACACCTTC.

The J gene is TRBJ2-7, the V gene TRBV27; TRBD1 agrees at 7 bases. Germline assignment: CDR1 MNHEY and CDR2 SMNVEV (reference sequence). With V trimmed by 4 bases and J by 6 bases, 9 bases remained unmatched. The CDR3 loop spans 14 amino acids. This chain's CDR3 is CASSSGPTGSEQYF. Here the CDR3 DNA reads TGTGCCAGCAGTTCGGGACCGACAGGGAGCGAGCAGTACTTC.

This chain's CDR3 is CASSDTGELFF. In nucleotides, the CDR3 is TGTGCCAGCAGCGACACCGGGGAGCTGTTTTTT. The chain employs TRBV7-3 and TRBJ2-2; no reliable D call. Trimming pared 5 bases from V and 3 bases from J, leaving 1 base between. The germline V gene has CDR1 SGHTA and CDR2 FQGTGA. The CDR3 totals 11 residues.

The chain combines TRBV29-1 with TRBJ1-1; possible D gene TRBD1, 5 bases. V was cut by 3 bases and J by 1 base, with 12 bases left in between. The V gene's germline CDR1 is SQVTM and CDR2 ANQGSEA. CDR3 size: 14 residues. CDR3 region: CSVDRDRENTEAFF. CDR3 in DNA: TGCAGCGTTGACCGTGACAGAGAGAACACTGAAGCTTTCTTT.

This chain links TRBV11-2 with TRBJ2-7; the D gene could be TRBD1 or TRBD2 (6 bases each). The CDR3 has 11 residues. CDR1 SGHAT and CDR2 FQNNGV come from the germline V gene. Trimming removed 5 bases from V and 6 bases from J, with 8 bases in between. CDR3 loop: CASSRGPEQYF. DNA for the CDR3: TGTGCCAGCAGCCGGGGGCCCGAGCAGTACTTC. Using reference TRBV11-2 and TRBJ2-7 for the parts outside the CDR3, the full variable domain is EAGVAQSPRYKIIEKRQSVAFWCNPISGHATLYWYQQILGQGPKLLIQFQNNGVVDDSQLPKDRFSAERLKGVDSTLKIQPAKLEDSAVYLCASSRGPEQYFGPGTRLTVT.

This chain connects TRBV5-1 to TRBJ2-1; a weak D match, TRBD2 (5 bases). The germline CDR1 and CDR2 sequences are SGHRS and YFSETQ. The CDR3 is 14 residues long. With 4 bases removed from V and 4 bases from J, the gap between germline ends came to 12 bases. The DNA of the CDR3 is TGCGCCAGCAGCCCCTCCGGCGGGTACAATGAGCAGTTCTTC. This translates into CASSPSGGYNEQFF.

The genes are TRBV25-1 and TRBJ1-1; D remains ambiguous. The CDR3 is 13 amino acids. The germline V gene has CDR1 MGHDK and CDR2 SYGVNS. Deletions cut 4 bases from V and 1 base from J, with 7 bases between. CDR3 in DNA: TGTGCCAGCAGTGGAAGAGGGAACACTGAAGCTTTCTTT. Translating it yields CASSGRGNTEAFF.